This T cell receptor (beta chain) was captured in a study of T cells in Graves' hyperthyroidism and ophthalmopathy. Background on the study: Once the initial diagnosis was made, peripheral blood was obtained before any treatment. Findings and limits, study-wide: Researchers report that a 13 V-J model separated ophthalmopathy from stable hyperthyroidism. Most expanded thyroid clonotypes above 0.001 recurred in blood.

The germline V and J ends were trimmed by 0 bases and 1 base, with 6 bases remaining between them. The CDR3 extends over 14 amino acids. Germline CDR1 and CDR2: MNHEY and SVGAGI. Amplified TCR beta CDR3 regions came from RNA transcripts. First-round RT-PCR targeting the TCR CDR3 was performed with the HTBI primer set. TCRdb fed the multiplex PCR reads into MiXCR, producing one record per CDR3 protein. The repertoire holds around 500,000 distinct CDR3 sequences, with under 25% as singletons. Diagnostic assessment was based on clinical symptoms, serum thyroxine and TRAb, thyroid ultrasound and orbital computed tomography. In the case of this clonotype: Antigen specificity is unknown.

The gene calls are TRBV6-5 and TRBJ1-1; D gene unclear. The clonotype originates from a woman aged 70-85 years with Graves' ophthalmopathy. Sequenced material: blood. CDR3 DNA: TGTGCCAGCAGTTACTCTCGGGAGAACACTGAAGCTTTCTTT. Residues: CASSYSRENTEAFF.